This T cell receptor (beta chain) originates from a study of OX40 agonist ivuxolimab in advanced cancers. This CDR3 has 16 amino acids. CDR1 is MDHEN, CDR2 SYDVKM, per germline. V lost 6 bases and J lost 3; bases outside the gene matches: 11. Profiling relied on immunoSEQ multiplex PCR, and the TCRdb table lists in-frame clones only, not all of them. This sample has about 67,000 clones, with more than 75% found just once. Here the sequenced sample was CD4+ or CD8+ T cells sorted from blood, taken in a trial of the OX40 agonist ivuxolimab. The chain has TRBV28 and TRBJ2-7; TRBD1 matches at 10 bases. The clonotype was recovered from an adult with an advanced solid tumor such as melanoma, head and neck, liver or kidney cancer. The CDR3 DNA reads as TGTGCCAGCAGCCGTCCCGGGACAGGGGCGGACTACGAGCAGTACTTC. As protein: CASSRPGTGADYEQYF.